This passage covers 19 T cell receptor beta chains from one sample sequenced in a study of spatial heterogeneity in lung cancer. Documented time point: sample taken at primary tumor resection. One entry per CDR3 protein, called by TCRdb with MiXCR from the 5' RACE reads. There are over 50,000 distinct CDR3 sequences in the sample; about 6.6% occur only once, and roughly 14% lies in the top ten. Material: PBMCs, obtained at surgery. The receptors derive from a female donor with early-stage non-small cell lung cancer.

The chain has TRBV11-2 and TRBJ2-5; D unresolved. The V gene lost 4 bases and the J gene lost 2 bases, with 14 bases spanning the gap. This CDR3 is built from 15 residues. From germline, CDR1 is SGHAT and CDR2 FQNNGV. This chain's CDR3 is CASSSVAGVQETQYF. CDR3 DNA: TGTGCCAGCAGCTCGGTTGCAGGAGTACAAGAGACCCAGTACTTC.

J is TRBJ1-5 and V is TRBV27; D gene uncertain. The CDR3 sequence is 14 residues long. V lost 2 bases and J lost 6, with 11 bases in between. CDR1 is MNHEY and CDR2 is SMNVEV in the germline V gene (reference sequence). The CDR3 DNA follows: TGTGCCAGCAGTTTAAAAGTCAGGAGTCAGCCCCAGCATTTT. The encoded protein is CASSLKVRSQPQHF.

This clonotype has a count of ten or more. The chain recombines TRBV27 with TRBJ1-6; 7 bases map to TRBD1. This CDR3 is built from 14 residues. With 3 bases clipped from V and 7 bases from J, the junction kept 3 bases outside the gene matches. CDR1 is MNHEY and CDR2 is SMNVEV in the germline V gene (reference sequence). This chain's CDR3 is CASSFDRANSPLHF. For the CDR3, the DNA is TGTGCCAGCAGTTTTGACAGGGCGAATTCACCCCTCCACTTT.

This clonotype has a handful of counts. J is TRBJ1-3 and V is TRBV5-4; D is ambiguous. V was cut by 0 bases and J by 2 bases, with 9 bases left in between. Germline values: CDR1 SGHNT, CDR2 YYREEE (reference sequence). This CDR3 contains 15 residues. CDR3 DNA sequence: TGTGCCAGCAGCTTGGGGACTCCCCCTGGAAACACCATATATTTT. Its protein is CASSLGTPPGNTIYF.

In this sample, this clonotype turned up many times. The chain has TRBV11-2 and TRBJ1-1; D uncertain. Trimming pared 0 bases from V and 3 bases from J, leaving 5 bases between. This CDR3 contains 13 residues. Germline values: CDR1 SGHAT, CDR2 FQNNGV. The CDR3 loop reads CASSLDRDTEAFF. The CDR3 DNA reads as TGTGCCAGCAGCTTAGATCGTGACACTGAAGCTTTCTTT. The variable domain in full, with the rest retrieved from reference TRBV11-2 and TRBJ1-1, is EAGVAQSPRYKIIEKRQSVAFWCNPISGHATLYWYQQILGQGPKLLIQFQNNGVVDDSQLPKDRFSAERLKGVDSTLKIQPAKLEDSAVYLCASSLDRDTEAFFGQGTRLTVV.

This clonotype was picked up many times. This chain links TRBV2 with TRBJ2-7; the D gene is possibly TRBD2 (6 bases). Per germline, CDR1 SNHLY and CDR2 FYNNEI. The CDR3 is made up of 12 amino acids. In nucleotides, the CDR3 is TGTGCGGGGGAGGAGGCTGGCTACGAGCAGTACTTC. This gives the protein CAGEEAGYEQYF.

This clonotype has a handful of counts. The chain combines TRBV19 with TRBJ1-4; TRBD1 might be the D (6 bases). The CDR3 has 12 amino acids. Trimming removed 5 bases at V and 8 bases at J, with 9 bases between. The germline gives CDR1 LNHDA, CDR2 SQIVND (reference sequence). The CDR3 here is CASSGDNEKLFF. CDR3 DNA sequence: TGTGCCAGTAGTGGGGACAACGAAAAACTGTTTTTT.

This clonotype showed up just a few times. The junction departs from the called germline gene at one end, perhaps through a read error. The chain is built from TRBV7-9 and TRBJ1-2; no firm D call. In germline, CDR1 is SEHNR, CDR2 FQNEAQ (reference sequence). This CDR3 has 14 amino acids. The CDR3 spells CVSSLVTNNYGYTF. CDR3 coding DNA: TGTGTCAGCAGCTTAGTGACCAATAACTATGGCTACACCTTC.

This clonotype was found many times. This sequence joins TRBV10-3 and TRBJ2-3, with 10 bases that match TRBD1. Trimming cost V 10 bases and J 3 bases; bases outside gene matches: 7. This CDR3 comprises 14 residues. The germline CDR1 and CDR2 sequences are ENHRY and SYGVKD. This chain's CDR3 is CATIRDRGTDTQYF. The CDR3 coding sequence is TGTGCCACGATTCGGGACAGGGGAACAGATACGCAGTATTTT.

This clonotype was counted at least ten times. The rearrangement uses TRBV20-1 and TRBJ2-1; D might be TRBD2 (5 bases). CDR3 length equals 13 residues. The germline V gene has CDR1 DFQATT and CDR2 SNEGSKA (reference sequence). V lost 6 bases and J 3 bases, leaving 12 bases between the germline ends. The CDR3 loop is CSARTGYYNEQFF. For the CDR3, the DNA is TGCAGTGCACGAACGGGGTACTACAATGAGCAGTTCTTC.

In its sample, this clonotype was seen a few times. J is TRBJ2-3 and V is TRBV11-3; D uncertain. Germline loops: CDR1 SGHNT, CDR2 YENEEA. V was shortened by 2 bases and J by 4 bases, with 10 bases between the two germline ends. The CDR3 runs to 14 residues. Here the CDR3 DNA reads TGTGCCAGCAGCTTAATCGGGTTATCAGATACGCAGTATTTT. This gives the protein CASSLIGLSDTQYF.

Written as DNA, the CDR3 is TGTGCCAGCAGTTTAGCGGGGAATGAGCAGTTCTTC. Protein sequence: CASSLAGNEQFF. V usage is TRBV27 and J usage is TRBJ2-1; D perhaps matches TRBD2 (6 bases). Trimming left V 2 bases short and J 7 bases short, with 6 bases between. CDR1 is MNHEY and CDR2 is SMNVEV in the germline V gene (reference sequence). There are 12 residues in the CDR3.

This clonotype was recorded at least ten times. J is TRBJ2-5 and V is TRBV7-2; D gene ambiguous. The CDR3 runs 12 residues. V lost 5 bases and J lost 4, with 8 bases in between. Germline V gives CDR1 SGHTA, CDR2 FQGNSA. CDR3 in amino acids: CASSPTLETQYF. The CDR3 region has the DNA TGTGCCAGCAGCCCGACATTAGAGACCCAGTACTTC.

This clonotype was observed a handful of times. CDR3 DNA sequence: TGTGCCAGCAGTTTCGCGACAGCCAACACTGAAGCTTTCTTT. Its translation: CASSFATANTEAFF. The chain joins TRBV6-1 to TRBJ1-1; D might be TRBD1 (5 bases). Trimming left V 5 bases short and J 2 bases short, with 12 bases between. Germline V gives CDR1 MNHNS, CDR2 SASEGT. The CDR3 sequence is 14 residues long.

This clonotype turned up a few times. This rearrangement joins TRBV24-1 to TRBJ1-3; D gene ambiguous. The CDR3 is made up of 14 amino acids. V was shortened by 1 base and J by 4 bases, with 7 bases between the two germline ends. Germline V gene lookup returns CDR1 KGHDR and CDR2 SFDVKD. The CDR3 here is CATSDLKQGNTIYF. Written as DNA, the CDR3 is TGTGCCACCAGTGATTTAAAGCAGGGAAACACCATATATTTT.

In its sample, this clonotype was seen many times. The chain links TRBV7-9 to TRBJ2-1; TRBD1 is a possible D gene (5 bases). The ends were cut back, 1 base at V and 3 bases at J, with 16 bases in the middle. Per germline, CDR1 SEHNR and CDR2 FQNEAQ (reference sequence). The CDR3 totals 17 residues. The CDR3 DNA reads TGTGCCAGCAGCTTAGATCTGGGGCGCGGCGTCTACAATGAGCAGTTCTTC. Protein: CASSLDLGRGVYNEQFF.

The chain employs TRBV30 and TRBJ1-1; D ambiguous. The CDR3 extends over 13 amino acids. Germline CDR1 and CDR2: GTSNPN and SVGIG (reference sequence). Deletions cut 4 bases from V and 3 bases from J, with 12 bases between. Here the CDR3 DNA reads TGTGCCTGGAATGCCGGGTTGGACACTGAAGCTTTCTTT. It translates to CAWNAGLDTEAFF.

This clonotype was seen ten or more times. The chain has TRBV19 and TRBJ2-3, with 8 bases that match TRBD2. Per germline, CDR1 LNHDA and CDR2 SQIVND (reference sequence). The CDR3 runs to 15 residues. Losses at the gene ends were 6 bases for V and 2 bases for J; bases not matched to a gene: 7. CDR3: CASSVGAGVTDTQYF. The CDR3 region has the DNA TGTGCCAGTAGCGTCGGAGCGGGGGTCACAGATACGCAGTATTTT.

Only a few counts were recorded for this clonotype. The chain recombines TRBV6-5 with TRBJ1-1; D perhaps matches TRBD1 (6 bases). V lost 4 bases and J 0 bases, leaving 12 bases between the germline ends. CDR3 size: 15 residues. The germline V gene encodes CDR1 MNHEY and CDR2 SVGAGI. The CDR3 DNA is TGTGCCAGCAGTTCTCAGGGGAACATGAACACTGAAGCTTTCTTT. Its protein is CASSSQGNMNTEAFF.